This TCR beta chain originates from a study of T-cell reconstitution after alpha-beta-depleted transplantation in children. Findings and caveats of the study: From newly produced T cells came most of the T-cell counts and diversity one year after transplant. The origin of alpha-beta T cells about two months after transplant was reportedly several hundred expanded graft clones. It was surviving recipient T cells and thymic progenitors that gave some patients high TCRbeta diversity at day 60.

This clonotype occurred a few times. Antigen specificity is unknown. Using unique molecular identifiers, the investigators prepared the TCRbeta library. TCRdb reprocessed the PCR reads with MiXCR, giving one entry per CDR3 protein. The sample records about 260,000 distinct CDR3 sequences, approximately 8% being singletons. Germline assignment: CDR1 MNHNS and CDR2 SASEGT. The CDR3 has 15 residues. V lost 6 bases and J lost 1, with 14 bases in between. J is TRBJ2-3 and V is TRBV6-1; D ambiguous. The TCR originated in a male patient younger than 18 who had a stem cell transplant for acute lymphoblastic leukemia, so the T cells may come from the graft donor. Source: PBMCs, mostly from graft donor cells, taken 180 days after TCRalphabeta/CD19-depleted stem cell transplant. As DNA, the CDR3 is TGTGCCAGCAGAGCCCAATCCCGCGGCACAGATACGCAGTATTTT. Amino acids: CASRAQSRGTDTQYF.